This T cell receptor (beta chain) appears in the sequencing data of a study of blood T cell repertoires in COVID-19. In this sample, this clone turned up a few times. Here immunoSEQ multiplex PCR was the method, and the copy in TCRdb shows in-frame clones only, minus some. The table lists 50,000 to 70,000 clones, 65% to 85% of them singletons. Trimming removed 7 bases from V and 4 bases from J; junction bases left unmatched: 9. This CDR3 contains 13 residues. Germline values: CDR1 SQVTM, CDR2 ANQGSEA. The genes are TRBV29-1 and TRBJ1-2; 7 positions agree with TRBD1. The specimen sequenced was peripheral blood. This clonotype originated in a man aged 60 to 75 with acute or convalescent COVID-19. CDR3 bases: TGCAGCGCTTCGGAGGGGGCAGGCTATGGCTACACCTTC. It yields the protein CSASEGAGYGYTF.